Below are 13 T cell receptor beta chains sequenced from a single sample in a study of blood T cell repertoires in COVID-19. Measured with immunoSEQ multiplex PCR; TCRdb has only the in-frame clones, and not every one. The top ten clones hold 6.5% to 8.5% of a sample with over 20,000 clones, around 82% of them seen once. Material: peripheral blood. The receptors come from a human donor in a cohort sampled during active COVID-19.

This sequence joins TRBV30 and TRBJ1-1, with 8 bases fitting TRBD1. This CDR3 is built from 14 residues. From germline, CDR1 is GTSNPN and CDR2 SVGIG (reference sequence). V was pared by 4 bases and J by 4 bases, with 8 bases of the junction left unmatched. The CDR3 DNA reads TGTGCCTGGACCCGGGACAGGTCAGGCACTGAAGCTTTCTTT. Encoded protein: CAWTRDRSGTEAFF.

This clone has just a few counts. The J gene is TRBJ1-4, the V gene TRBV4-1; possibly TRBD1 for D (5 bases). The CDR3 has 15 amino acids. Germline loops: CDR1 MGHRA, CDR2 YSYEKL. Between the trimmed V and J ends, which lost 3 bases and 4 bases, there was a span of 12 bases. CDR3 DNA sequence: TGCGCCAGCAGCCACGCAGGGTTTGGTAATGAAAAACTGTTTTTT. Its protein is CASSHAGFGNEKLFF.

CDR3 coding DNA: TGCGCCAGCAGCAGAGGACAGGGGGGCTATGGCTACACCTTC. Protein product: CASSRGQGGYGYTF. The chain has TRBV5-1 and TRBJ1-2; 10 nucleotides match TRBD1. With V trimmed by 4 bases and J by 4 bases, 4 bases remained unmatched. Germline V CDR1 and CDR2: SGHRS, YFSETQ. The CDR3 loop spans 14 amino acids. Full variable domain (rest looked up from reference TRBV5-1 and TRBJ1-2): KAGVTQTPRYLIKTRGQQVTLSCSPISGHRSVSWYQQTPGQGLQFLFEYFSETQRNKGNFPGRFSGRQFSNSRSEMNVSTLELGDSALYLCASSRGQGGYGYTFGSGTRLTVV.

V gene TRBV20-1 combines with J gene TRBJ1-1; D not resolved. The CDR3 length is 10 residues. The V end was cut by 3 bases, the J end by 7 bases, with 6 bases between. Germline values: CDR1 DFQATT, CDR2 SNEGSKA (reference sequence). CDR3 residues: CSASLGEAFF. CDR3 in DNA: TGCAGTGCTAGTCTCGGTGAAGCTTTCTTT.

The CDR3 reads CASTDQETQYF. Written as DNA, the CDR3 is TGTGCCAGCACCGACCAAGAGACCCAGTACTTC. The chain uses TRBV5-4 and TRBJ2-5; no firm D call. Germline CDR1 is SGHNT and CDR2 is YYREEE (reference sequence). This CDR3 comprises 11 residues. The V end was cut by 6 bases, the J end by 0 bases, with 3 bases between.

This rearrangement joins TRBV30 to TRBJ1-2; 9 bases are shared with TRBD1. Trimming removed 3 bases from V and 2 bases from J; junction bases left unmatched: 4. The CDR3 has 14 residues. Germline V lookup: CDR1 GTSNPN, CDR2 SVGIG (reference sequence). CDR3 sequence: CAWSRDRVNYGYTF. The CDR3, as DNA: TGTGCCTGGAGCCGGGACAGGGTAAACTATGGCTACACCTTC.

J is TRBJ1-2 and V is TRBV19; D call uncertain. V shed 6 bases and J shed 4 bases, with 15 bases lying between them. The CDR3 spans 14 residues. The germline CDR1 and CDR2 sequences are LNHDA and SQIVND (reference sequence). The CDR3, as DNA: TGTGCCAGTAGATTACGGGGTCAGAGCTATGGCTACACCTTC. Amino acids: CASRLRGQSYGYTF.

This chain joins TRBV28 and TRBJ1-3; D perhaps matches TRBD1 (6 bases). With 6 bases removed from V and 0 bases from J, the gap between germline ends came to 18 bases. CDR1 is MDHEN, CDR2 SYDVKM, per germline. CDR3 length: 17 residues. The CDR3, as DNA: TGTGCCAGCAGGCAAAAAATCGGACAGTCCTCTGGAAACACCATATATTTT. It translates to CASRQKIGQSSGNTIYF.

This chain links TRBV28 with TRBJ1-5, with D unresolved. The CDR3 sequence is 14 residues long. Germline-derived CDR1 and CDR2 are MDHEN and SYDVKM. Trimming cost V 4 bases and J 4 bases, with 11 bases left between them. CDR3 region: CASSSYVRNQPQHF. The CDR3 DNA reads TGTGCCAGCAGTTCTTACGTACGGAATCAGCCCCAGCATTTT. Drawing the rest from reference TRBV28 and TRBJ1-5, the complete variable domain is DVKVTQSSRYLVKRTGEKVFLECVQDMDHENMFWYRQDPGLGLRLIYFSYDVKMKEKGDIPEGYSVSREKKERFSLILESASTNQTSMYLCASSSYVRNQPQHFGDGTRLSIL.

This clone was seen just once. The CDR3 DNA reads as TGTGCCAGCAGCTCGCGGGACGGCTCCTACGAGCAGTACTTC. Encoded protein: CASSSRDGSYEQYF. The gene calls are TRBV5-4 and TRBJ2-7, with TRBD2 as a possible D gene (6 bases). The CDR3 runs 14 residues. In germline, CDR1 is SGHNT, CDR2 YYREEE (reference sequence). V lost 3 bases and J lost 0, with 10 bases in between.

The CDR3 is CASGPSGVGYEQYF. DNA of the CDR3: TGTGCCAGCGGACCTTCGGGGGTGGGGTACGAGCAGTACTTC. The chain joins TRBV4-2 to TRBJ2-7; tentatively, D is TRBD2 (6 bases). CDR1 LGHNA and CDR2 YNFKEQ come from the germline V gene. Trimming cost V 8 bases and J 4 bases, with 18 bases left between them. The CDR3 has 14 amino acids.

The J gene is TRBJ1-2, the V gene TRBV3-1 (or the pseudogene TRBV3-2); no firm D call. The CDR3 loop spans 14 amino acids. Germline CDR1 reads LGHDT; CDR2 reads YNNKEL (reference sequence). V was trimmed by 1 base and J by 1 base, leaving 7 bases between them. Here the CDR3 reads CASSQAGSNYGYTF. The CDR3 DNA is TGTGCCAGCAGCCAAGCTGGCAGTAACTATGGCTACACCTTC.

The V gene is TRBV5-1, the J gene TRBJ2-3; 8 bases are shared with TRBD1. The CDR3 length is 16 residues. The V segment lost 4 bases and the J segment 4 bases; nucleotides outside the gene matches: 11. CDR1 is SGHRS, CDR2 YFSETQ, per germline. The CDR3 sequence: CASSMTGAYRSDTQYF. CDR3 DNA sequence: TGCGCCAGCAGCATGACAGGGGCGTATAGATCAGATACGCAGTATTTT.